This TCR beta chain was found in a study of cytomegalovirus exposure and HLA in healthy donors. Study overall: An early data release held some 89 million unique TCRs from HLA-typed donors. Study findings and constraints: Rarity held for most TCR sequences, but there were some public TCRs that occurred in many donors. The study dropped some indistinguishable V segments, TRBV6-2 and TRBV6-3 among them. Presence/absence analyses rested on an assumption that sequencing depth was roughly uniform across donors.

The PCR contained 60 Vbeta and 13 Jbeta primers. Sequenced by immunoSEQ multiplex PCR; TCRdb stores in-frame clones only, minus some. This sample carries hundreds of thousands of clones, around 80% of them seen once, and the ten largest clones take roughly a sixth. Remarks on this clone: Its antigen is as yet unknown.

Trimming took 7 bases from V and 0 from J, leaving 12 bases between them. CDR1 and CDR2 (germline): MNHNS, SASEGT. The CDR3 consists of 14 residues. Sequenced sample: PBMCs. V and J are TRBV6-1 and TRBJ1-1; maybe TRBD1 (6 bases). The receptor comes from a middle-aged man in good health and CMV-seronegative. The CDR3 reads CASIGQFMNTEAFF. Here the CDR3 DNA reads TGTGCCAGCATAGGACAGTTTATGAACACTGAAGCTTTCTTT.